This T cell receptor (beta chain) comes out of a study of cytotoxic CD8 clonotypes in ibrutinib-treated CLL. The assay was immunoSEQ multiplex PCR, and TCRdb's table has in-frame clones only and misses some. Of 160,000 or so clones listed, about 80% are singletons. The trim removed 3 bases at V and 5 bases at J, leaving 7 bases unmatched. CDR1 is SGDLS and CDR2 is YYNGEE in the germline V gene. This CDR3 contains 14 residues. The gene calls are TRBV9 and TRBJ1-2; the match to TRBD1 covers 7 bases. This TCR was sampled from a human donor with chronic lymphocytic leukemia. This material consisted of PBMCs, taken after 24 months of ibrutinib treatment. This chain's CDR3 is CASSERGPGYGYTF. CDR3 in DNA: TGTGCCAGCAGCGAAAGGGGGCCAGGTTATGGCTACACCTTC.